The 7 T cell receptor beta chains below all came from one sample that was sequenced in a study of cytomegalovirus exposure and HLA in healthy donors. The repertoire was sequenced with immunoSEQ multiplex PCR; TCRdb's copy has only in-frame clones and lacks some. The table shows fewer than 350,000 clones, with approximately 88% occurring only once. Sequencing used PBMCs. These receptors all stem from a woman between 18 and 29 years old in good health and CMV-seronegative.

This chain joins TRBV25-1 and TRBJ2-7; D unresolved. The V gene's germline CDR1 is MGHDK and CDR2 SYGVNS. Deletions cut 4 bases from V and 6 bases from J, with 7 bases between. The CDR3 runs 11 residues. CDR3 residues: CASSVLFEQYF. CDR3 coding DNA: TGTGCCAGCAGTGTCCTTTTCGAGCAGTACTTC.

The chain is built from TRBV2 and TRBJ1-1; D call uncertain. The length of the CDR3 is 15 residues. The V end was cut by 6 bases, the J end by 0 bases, with 14 bases between. CDR1 is SNHLY, CDR2 FYNNEI, per germline. Here the CDR3 reads CASRSESGVNTEAFF. The CDR3 bases are TGTGCCAGCAGATCGGAGAGCGGAGTGAACACTGAAGCTTTCTTT.

As DNA, the CDR3 is TGTGCCAGCTCCACAACAGGGGACGAGCAGTACTTC. Translation gives CASSTTGDEQYF. V gene TRBV18 combines with J gene TRBJ2-7; 7 bases are a match to TRBD1. Germline lookup yields CDR1 KGHSH and CDR2 LQKENI. The CDR3 covers 12 residues. The V segment lost 6 bases and the J segment 5 bases; nucleotides outside the gene matches: 4.

The chain combines TRBV4-3 with TRBJ2-2; D not resolved. CDR1 and CDR2 (germline): LGHNA, YSLEER. Trimming took 0 bases from V and 6 from J, leaving 17 bases between them. The CDR3 contains 17 residues. The CDR3 loop reads CASSQEVAGLESGELFF. The DNA of the CDR3 is TGCGCCAGCAGCCAAGAGGTGGCAGGTTTGGAATCCGGGGAGCTGTTTTTT.

The chain links TRBV7-9 to TRBJ2-5; TRBD2 agrees at 8 bases. J gave up 5 bases and V 5 bases, and 13 bases lay outside the gene matches. The CDR3 covers 16 residues. Per the germline V gene, CDR1 is SEHNR and CDR2 is FQNEAQ (reference sequence). CDR3 in amino acids: CASSPEISGSSETQYF. The CDR3 DNA reads as TGTGCCAGCAGCCCTGAGATAAGCGGGAGTTCGGAGACCCAGTACTTC.

The chain recombines TRBV19 with TRBJ2-1, with unresolved D. This CDR3 is built from 15 residues. Germline CDR1 LNHDA, CDR2 SQIVND (reference sequence). Between the trimmed V and J ends, which lost 5 bases and 0 bases, there was a span of 11 bases. CDR3 bases: TGTGCCAGTAGTGTTTCAGACTTCTCCTACAATGAGCAGTTCTTC. This codes for CASSVSDFSYNEQFF.

The J gene is TRBJ2-1, the V gene TRBV6-6; the D is unclear. The CDR3 spans 12 residues. CDR1 is MNHNY, CDR2 SVGAGI, per germline (reference sequence). Trimming removed 7 bases at V and 3 bases at J, with 7 bases between. CDR3 protein: CASMGFYNEQFF. CDR3 nucleotides: TGTGCCAGCATGGGCTTCTACAATGAGCAGTTCTTC.